This TCR beta chain emerged from a study of shared clonotypes between healthy human individuals. Study results and caveats: With a few donors compared, roughly 4.9% of naive CD4 clonotypes were shared. The four-donor shared clonotypes exceeded non-shared clonotypes in generation probability, with non-shared ones scoring lower. Among donors, sharing of clonotypes was expected to be affected by sequencing depth.

Trimming removed 11 bases from V and 1 base from J; junction bases left unmatched: 6. CDR3 length: 13 residues. Germline V gene sequence: CDR1 SGHTA, CDR2 FQGTGA. To note about this clone: What it binds is not known. This specimen includes other DNA sequences encoding the same CDR3.

Assay: immunoSEQ multiplex PCR; the TCRdb copy retains only in-frame clones and omits some. This sample has around 2.5 million clones, with 80% to 95% found just once. Each of the donors was a healthy adult who was HIV-negative and had not had a recent acute infection or vaccination. The sequence was obtained from a man aged 18-30 years in good health. Some clones in this sample may be carry-over from other donors' samples. The J gene is TRBJ2-3, the V gene TRBV7-3; 7 nucleotides match TRBD2. Sequenced material: naive CD4+ T cells from PBMCs. Indicated subset: CD45RA+ positively selected. In DNA, the CDR3 is TGTGCCTCCGGGGGAGGGGGCACAGATACGCAGTATTTT. Translated, it gives CASGGGGTDTQYF. Supplemented by reference TRBV7-3 and TRBJ2-3, the full variable domain reads GAGVSQTPSNKVTEKGKYVELRCDPISGHTALYWYRQSLGQGPEFLIYFQGTGAADDSGLPNDRFFAVRPEGSVSTLKIQRTERGDSAVYLCASGGGGTDTQYFGPGTRLTVL.